Following are 27 T cell receptor beta chains from one sample sequenced in a study of blood T cell repertoires in COVID-19 (dated by TCRdb to 2020 to 2021). The protocol used for the library was the immunoSEQ multiplex PCR assay. TCRdb took this table from immuneACCESS and kept in-frame rearrangements with V and J called. Such tables lack part of the clones; where checked against another copy, unresolved V genes explain under half of the gap, and the rest is unexplained. Here the sample has around 60,000 clones; roughly nine tenths occur a single time. About 20% of the sample is in the top ten clones. The specimen sequenced was peripheral blood. These receptors were obtained from a woman aged 55-69 years with COVID-19, enrolled during active disease.

V is TRBV5-4 and J is TRBJ1-1, with unresolved D. The CDR3 sequence is 14 residues long. Between the trimmed V and J ends, which lost 1 base and 4 bases, there was a span of 11 bases. In germline, CDR1 is SGHNT, CDR2 YYREEE (reference sequence). CDR3 loop: CASSLYGRLTEAFF. In DNA, the CDR3 is TGTGCCAGCAGCTTGTACGGCAGGCTCACTGAAGCTTTCTTT.

The rearrangement links TRBV11-2 to TRBJ2-7; no reliable D call. Deletions cut 1 base from V and 3 bases from J, with 16 bases between. This CDR3 has 16 residues. Germline lookup yields CDR1 SGHAT and CDR2 FQNNGV. CDR3 loop: CASSLVSGRSFYEQYF. Written as DNA, the CDR3 is TGTGCCAGCAGCTTAGTCTCTGGCAGGTCCTTCTACGAGCAGTACTTC.

J is TRBJ1-1 and V is TRBV6-5; D is perhaps TRBD1 (5 bases). Germline lookup yields CDR1 MNHEY and CDR2 SVGAGI. There are 14 residues in the CDR3. V was cut by 0 bases and J by 2 bases, with 7 bases left in between. CDR3: CASSYSTENTEAFF. Here the CDR3 DNA reads TGTGCCAGCAGTTACTCGACAGAAAACACTGAAGCTTTCTTT.

This chain uses TRBV30 with TRBJ2-2; D is perhaps TRBD1 (6 bases). Germline CDR1 reads GTSNPN; CDR2 reads SVGIG (reference sequence). Trimming took off 0 bases at V and 0 bases at J, with 11 bases between the two ends. This CDR3 is built from 16 residues. In DNA, the CDR3 is TGTGCCTGGAGTGTTTTTTCAGGGGCGAACACCGGGGAGCTGTTTTTT. It is translated as CAWSVFSGANTGELFF.

The rearrangement uses TRBV6-4 and TRBJ2-2; maybe TRBD2 (5 bases). From germline, CDR1 is MRHNA and CDR2 SNTAGT. The V and J ends lost 3 bases and 0 bases respectively, with 8 bases between them. CDR3 length: 15 residues. The CDR3 nucleotides read TGTGCCAGCAGTGAAAGGACTCCGAACACCGGGGAGCTGTTTTTT. It yields the protein CASSERTPNTGELFF.

The gene calls are TRBV7-2 and TRBJ2-2; the D gene is possibly TRBD1 (5 bases). Trimming stripped 1 base from V and 0 bases from J, with 6 bases between. The CDR3 is 15 amino acids. CDR1 is SGHTA, CDR2 FQGNSA, per germline. DNA of the CDR3: TGTGCCAGCAGCTTAGGACAGACGAACACCGGGGAGCTGTTTTTT. Residues: CASSLGQTNTGELFF.

This clone has just one count. The chain is built from TRBV2 and TRBJ1-6; 7 nucleotides agree with TRBD1. Trimming took 7 bases from V and 10 from J; bases not matched to a gene: 13. The CDR3 runs 15 residues. CDR1 is SNHLY and CDR2 is FYNNEI in the germline V gene. CDR3 DNA: TGTGCCAGCACCCTGGGGGACAGCGCCAACTCACCCCTCCACTTT. It is translated as CASTLGDSANSPLHF.

CDR3 amino acids: CASSLLIGNQPQHF. DNA for the CDR3: TGTGCCAGCAGCTTGTTAATCGGGAATCAGCCCCAGCATTTT. The rearrangement joins TRBV5-5 to TRBJ1-5; D is undetermined. Germline loops: CDR1 SGHKS, CDR2 YYEKEE (reference sequence). The CDR3 consists of 14 residues. V lost 1 base and J lost 4, with 9 bases in between.

The chain combines TRBV6-2 or TRBV6-3 with TRBJ2-7; the D gene is possibly TRBD2 (5 bases). Germline values: CDR1 MNHEY, CDR2 SVGEGT. The CDR3 consists of 11 residues. V dropped 5 bases and J dropped 5 bases, with 7 bases sitting between them. For the CDR3, the DNA is TGTGCCAGCAGTCGGGATCACGAGCAGTACTTC. Its translation is CASSRDHEQYF.

The rearrangement uses TRBV5-1 and TRBJ1-4, with D uncertain. This CDR3 has 16 amino acids. The V and J ends lost 1 base and 10 bases respectively, with 20 bases between them. Germline values: CDR1 SGHRS, CDR2 YFSETQ. The CDR3 DNA follows: TGCGCCAGCAGCTTGCATCAAAGTCCCCGGCCAGGAAAACTGTTTTTT. Its protein product is CASSLHQSPRPGKLFF.

The V call is TRBV19, the J call TRBJ2-2; 8 bases map to TRBD1. V was clipped by 9 bases and J by 2 bases; unmatched bases: 5. The CDR3 is made up of 14 amino acids. Germline V CDR1 and CDR2: LNHDA, SQIVND (reference sequence). CDR3 sequence reads: CASKTGVNTGELFF. As DNA, the CDR3 is TGTGCCAGCAAGACAGGGGTAAACACCGGGGAGCTGTTTTTT.

A note on this clone: Its ends do not fully match the called genes, so a read error is possible. The gene calls are TRBV7-7 and TRBJ2-4, with 9 bases that match TRBD1. The CDR3 has 19 amino acids. Per germline, CDR1 SSHAT and CDR2 FNYEAQ (reference sequence). DNA for the CDR3: TGTGCTAGCAGCTTAGACAGTACAGGGGGCGATAAGGCCAAAAACATTCAGTACTTC. Translation gives CASSLDSTGGDKAKNIQYF.

About this clone: This sample includes further DNA sequences coding for the same CDR3. The V gene is TRBV7-2, the J gene TRBJ1-2; 7 bases are shared with TRBD1. J lost 2 bases, V lost 5 bases, and 2 bases had no gene match. This CDR3 spans 13 amino acids. Germline values: CDR1 SGHTA, CDR2 FQGNSA. This CDR3 is CASSPTGNYGYTF. The CDR3 region has the DNA TGTGCCAGCAGCCCGACAGGGAACTATGGCTACACCTTC. The variable domain in full, completed from reference TRBV7-2 and TRBJ1-2, reads GAGVSQSPSNKVTEKGKDVELRCDPISGHTALYWYRQSLGQGLEFLIYFQGNSAPDKSGLPSDRFSAERTGGSVSTLTIQRTQQEDSAVYLCASSPTGNYGYTFGSGTRLTVV.

Within the sample, this clone is medium-sized. The rearrangement links TRBV4-2 to TRBJ2-5, with a weak D call TRBD2 (7 bases). The V end lost 3 bases, the J end lost 5 bases, and 25 bases lay between the germline ends. This CDR3 has 18 amino acids. Germline lookup yields CDR1 LGHNA and CDR2 YNFKEQ. The CDR3 spells CASSQMGNGGPARETQYF. DNA of the CDR3: TGTGCCAGCAGCCAGATGGGGAACGGGGGGCCCGCTCGGGAGACCCAGTACTTC.

V and J are TRBV12-3 or TRBV12-4 and TRBJ1-2; D remains ambiguous. Trimming removed 4 bases from V and 5 bases from J, with 8 bases in between. The CDR3 contains 12 residues. The CDR3 bases are TGTGCCAGCAGTTCCACAGCTTATGGCTACACCTTC. Amino acid sequence: CASSSTAYGYTF.

The chain is built from TRBV10-3 and TRBJ1-2, with TRBD1 identical over 10 bases. V was clipped by 0 bases and J by 8 bases; unmatched bases: 9. CDR1 is ENHRY, CDR2 SYGVKD, per germline. The CDR3 is 16 residues long. The CDR3 DNA reads TGTGCCATCAGTGAGTCGTGGACAGGGGGAGGCTTCGGCTACACCTTC. Translating gives CAISESWTGGGFGYTF.

The J gene is TRBJ2-1, the V gene TRBV6-2 or TRBV6-3; 8 bases agree with TRBD1. In germline, CDR1 is MNHEY, CDR2 SVGEGT. J lost 3 bases, V lost 0 bases, and 4 bases had no gene match. This CDR3 has 16 amino acids. In nucleotides, the CDR3 is TGTGCCAGCAGTTACTCTTACAGGGGGAACTACAATGAGCAGTTCTTC. It codes for CASSYSYRGNYNEQFF.

This chain uses TRBV7-8 with TRBJ2-1; D is unclear. V was clipped by 3 bases and J by 1 base, with 10 bases between them. The germline V gene encodes CDR1 SGHVS and CDR2 FQNEAQ. CDR3 length: 15 amino acids. CDR3 DNA sequence: TGTGCCAGCAGCTTGAGGCTTGTGTCCTACAATGAGCAGTTCTTC. Translated: CASSLRLVSYNEQFF. The whole variable domain, filled in from reference TRBV7-8 and TRBJ2-1, reads GAGVSQSPRYKVAKRGQDVALRCDPISGHVSLFWYQQALGQGPEFLTYFQNEAQLDKSGLPSDRFFAERPEGSVSTLKIQRTQQEDSAVYLCASSLRLVSYNEQFFGPGTRLTVL.

The chain uses TRBV27 and TRBJ2-1; 8 nucleotides match TRBD1. Germline V gene sequence: CDR1 MNHEY, CDR2 SMNVEV (reference sequence). The J segment lost 6 bases and the V segment lost 0 bases, leaving 1 base of the junction unmatched. CDR3 length: 14 residues. The CDR3 loop is CASSLSTGGNEQFF. The DNA of the CDR3 is TGTGCCAGCAGTTTATCTACAGGGGGCAATGAGCAGTTCTTC.

The V gene is TRBV6-5, the J gene TRBJ2-7; D remains unclear. V lost 5 bases to trimming and J lost 1 base, with 6 bases between them. The CDR3 contains 12 residues. Germline V gene lookup returns CDR1 MNHEY and CDR2 SVGAGI. The DNA of the CDR3 is TGTGCCAGCAGTCAGACTTCCTACGAGCAGTACTTC. Encoded protein: CASSQTSYEQYF.

This clone has a handful of counts. The genes are TRBV9 and TRBJ2-2; no firm D call. The V gene's germline CDR1 is SGDLS and CDR2 YYNGEE. This CDR3 has 11 amino acids. Trimming took off 4 bases at V and 9 bases at J, with 7 bases between the two ends. The CDR3 nucleotides are TGTGCCAGCAGCTCCAGATGGGAGCTGTTTTTT. It is translated as CASSSRWELFF.

The V call is TRBV11-2, the J call TRBJ2-5; 8 bases match TRBD1. Germline trimming cut 1 base from V and 5 bases from J; bases unmatched to any gene: 9. CDR1 and CDR2 from the germline V gene are SGHAT and FQNNGV. The CDR3 extends over 16 amino acids. CDR3 sequence: CASSLVSQGARETQYF. DNA for the CDR3: TGTGCCAGCAGCTTAGTAAGCCAGGGGGCGCGGGAGACCCAGTACTTC.

This clone was picked up a small number of times. The rearrangement uses TRBV27 and TRBJ2-7, with D maybe TRBD1 (6 bases). CDR1 and CDR2 (germline): MNHEY, SMNVEV (reference sequence). V dropped 6 bases and J dropped 6 bases, with 24 bases sitting between them. This CDR3 has 16 amino acids. Here the CDR3 reads CASSRRRATGPTEQYF. The DNA for the CDR3 is TGTGCCAGCAGCCGGAGGCGGGCGACAGGTCCTACCGAGCAGTACTTC.

The chain is built from TRBV6-1 and TRBJ1-2; TRBD1 might be the D (5 bases). The CDR3 runs 15 residues. CDR1 MNHNS and CDR2 SASEGT come from the germline V gene. V shed 1 base and J shed 4 bases, with 13 bases lying between them. The CDR3 DNA follows: TGTGCCAGCAGTGAAGGCGGGGCAGTCTCCTATGGCTACACCTTC. Protein: CASSEGGAVSYGYTF.

V and J are TRBV12-3 or TRBV12-4 and TRBJ2-1; 7 bases line up with TRBD1. This CDR3 is built from 13 residues. Trimming took 6 bases from V and 6 from J; bases not matched to a gene: 5. The CDR3 loop reads CASRSNRGNEQFF. DNA for the CDR3: TGTGCCAGCAGATCCAACAGGGGCAATGAGCAGTTCTTC.

This rearrangement joins TRBV19 to TRBJ1-5; maybe TRBD1 (5 bases). The CDR3 has 14 amino acids. V lost 4 bases, J lost 5 bases, and 12 bases lay in between. The V gene's germline CDR1 is LNHDA and CDR2 SQIVND (reference sequence). The CDR3 sequence is CASSTPGRYQPQHF. The CDR3 DNA sequence: TGTGCCAGTAGTACACCAGGGCGCTATCAGCCCCAGCATTTT.

CDR3: CASSSGAGNTGELFF. In DNA form, the CDR3 reads TGTGCCAGCAGCTCAGGGGCAGGAAACACCGGGGAGCTGTTTTTT. The chain carries TRBV7-9 and TRBJ2-2, with D possibly being TRBD1 (6 bases). The CDR3 consists of 15 residues. With 4 bases removed from V and 2 bases from J, the gap between germline ends came to 11 bases. The germline V gene has CDR1 SEHNR and CDR2 FQNEAQ (reference sequence).